This TCR beta chain was sequenced during a study of T cell responses to AZD1222 COVID-19 vaccine. Findings and caveats of the study: The reported proportion of spike-specific TCRs targeting unmutated variant regions was nearly half. Repertoires were sampled only after the peak T cell response. Baseline seropositivity occurred in only six or seven AZD1222 recipients.

Profiling relied on immunoSEQ multiplex PCR, and the TCRdb table lists in-frame clones only, not all of them. This table has about 120,000 clones, around 90% appearing once. A note on this clone: Its antigen is undetermined.

The germline CDR1 and CDR2 sequences are SGHRS and YFSETQ. This CDR3 spans 13 amino acids. The V and J ends lost 0 bases and 5 bases respectively, with 7 bases between them. The rearrangement links TRBV5-1 to TRBJ2-3; no clear D gene. The sequence was obtained from an adult who received the AZD1222 COVID-19 vaccine. Here the sequenced sample was peripheral blood, taken 28 days after the second AZD1222 dose. The CDR3 sequence is CASSLDLGDTQYF. In DNA, the CDR3 is TGCGCCAGCAGCTTGGATTTAGGAGATACGCAGTATTTT.